Shown below are 3 T cell receptor beta chains from a single sample sequenced in a study of T-cell memory formation after mild COVID-19 (dated by TCRdb to about 2021). Libraries were built with 5' RACE. TCRdb shows the sequencer as Illumina NovaSeq 6000. The raw public reads went through TCRdb reprocessing: fastp at Q25, MiXCR clone calling, in-frame beta chains kept. Identical CDR3 protein sequences are pooled into one entry, listed with their most common genes and DNA. Here the sample has some 450,000 distinct CDR3 sequences; more than 15% occur a single time. The ten largest clones represent around a fifth of the sample. The specimen was PBMCs or a T cell subset sorted from them (not recorded which). These receptors came from a man younger than 35 who had mild COVID-19 (a few samples of this study predate the infection). The sample titles of this study are shuffled in the database, so cell type and time point are left out; the donor was told from shared clones.

The chain uses TRBV4-3 and TRBJ1-1; D is ambiguous. The CDR3 is 12 amino acids. V shed 3 bases and J shed 5 bases, with 7 bases lying between them. Germline V gene sequence: CDR1 LGHNA, CDR2 YSLEER. CDR3 sequence (DNA): TGCGCCAGCAGCCATCTAGGAACTGAAGCTTTCTTT. Its translation is CASSHLGTEAFF.

This clonotype came up a few times. The chain is built from TRBV5-1 and TRBJ2-6, with D unresolved. Germline assignment: CDR1 SGHRS and CDR2 YFSETQ. The CDR3 is 16 residues long. V shed 0 bases and J shed 0 bases, with 7 bases lying between them. As DNA, the CDR3 is TGCGCCAGCAGCTTGGCGCTTCTCTCTGGGGCCAACGTCCTGACTTTC. This encodes CASSLALLSGANVLTF.

This clonotype was counted ten times or more. The conserved phenylalanine or tryptophan is not found at the CDR3 terminus, so this likely reflects a read error. No DNA is shown, since the ends of the CDR3 on it are uncertain; the CDR3 is the one TCRdb lists. V and J are TRBV29-1 and TRBJ1-2. Germline V gives CDR1 SQVTM, CDR2 ANQGSEA. The CDR3 has 10 residues if both end residues are counted. The CDR3 reads CSVDSRDFLS.